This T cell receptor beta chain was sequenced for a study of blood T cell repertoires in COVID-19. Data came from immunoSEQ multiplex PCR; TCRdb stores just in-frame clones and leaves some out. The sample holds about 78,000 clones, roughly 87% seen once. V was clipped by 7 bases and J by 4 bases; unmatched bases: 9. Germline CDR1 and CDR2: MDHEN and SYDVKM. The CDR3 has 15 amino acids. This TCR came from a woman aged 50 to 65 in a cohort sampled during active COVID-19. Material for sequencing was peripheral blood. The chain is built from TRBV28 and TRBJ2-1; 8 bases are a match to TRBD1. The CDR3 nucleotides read TGTGCCAGCAACCCCGGGACAGGTTTATACAATGAGCAGTTCTTC. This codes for CASNPGTGLYNEQFF.